This entry lists 10 T cell receptor beta chains sequenced from one sample in a study of blood T cell repertoires in COVID-19 (dated by TCRdb to 2018 to 2020). Library preparation used the immunoSEQ multiplex PCR assay. TCRdb took this table from immuneACCESS and kept in-frame rearrangements with V and J called. Such tables lack part of the clones; where checked against another copy, unresolved V genes explain under half of the gap, and the rest is unexplained. Counted in this sample were about 490,000 clones; approximately 83% of them appeared once. The top ten clones comprise roughly 3.2% of the sample. The specimen was peripheral blood. The receptors originated from a human donor in a cohort sampled during active COVID-19.

This clone was recorded only once. The rearrangement uses TRBV12-5 and TRBJ2-1; maybe TRBD1 (5 bases). Trimming pared 1 base from V and 8 bases from J, leaving 9 bases between. The CDR3 extends over 13 amino acids. CDR1 LGHNT and CDR2 FRNRAP come from the germline V gene. CDR3 in amino acids: CASGLGGHYEQFF. As DNA, the CDR3 is TGTGCTAGTGGTTTGGGAGGACATTATGAGCAGTTCTTC.

V and J are TRBV7-2 and TRBJ2-5, with 7 bases lining up with TRBD2. The germline V gene encodes CDR1 SGHTA and CDR2 FQGNSA. J was trimmed by 5 bases and V by 0 bases; bases with no gene match: 6. The CDR3 extends over 15 amino acids. The CDR3 spells CASSLAGGTMETQYF. CDR3 DNA sequence: TGTGCCAGCAGCTTAGCGGGGGGGACTATGGAGACCCAGTACTTC.

CDR3 protein: CASSLTASSGPYEQYF. CDR3 bases: TGTGCCAGCAGCTTAACCGCTTCTAGCGGTCCCTACGAGCAGTACTTC. The genes are TRBV13 and TRBJ2-7; 7 bases fit TRBD2. Looked up from germline, CDR1 is PRHDT and CDR2 is FYEKMQ (reference sequence). V gave up 2 bases and J gave up 2 bases; unmatched junction bases: 9. The CDR3 totals 16 residues.

A note on this clone: The identical CDR3 is also encoded by other nucleotide sequences in the sample. The rearrangement joins TRBV9 to TRBJ2-6; D may be TRBD1 (5 bases). Trimming left V 0 bases short and J 2 bases short, with 6 bases between. CDR1 is SGDLS and CDR2 is YYNGEE in the germline V gene. The CDR3 covers 15 residues. The CDR3 sequence: CASSVEGAGANVLTF. CDR3 bases: TGTGCCAGCAGCGTAGAAGGGGCTGGGGCCAACGTCCTGACTTTC.

Notes on this clone: The same CDR3 arises from other DNA sequences in this sample as well. The V call is TRBV7-2, the J call TRBJ1-4, with TRBD1 matching over 10 bases. V dropped 0 bases and J dropped 6; count of bases not matched to a gene: 1. Germline CDR1 SGHTA, CDR2 FQGNSA. This CDR3 spans 15 amino acids. CDR3 nucleotides: TGTGCCAGCAGCTTAGCGGGGACAGGGGATGAAAAACTGTTTTTT. Translation gives CASSLAGTGDEKLFF.

The chain combines TRBV30 with TRBJ2-7; tentative D call: TRBD1 (5 bases). Germline CDR1 reads GTSNPN; CDR2 reads SVGIG (reference sequence). V was cut by 7 bases and J by 3 bases, with 10 bases left in between. The CDR3 loop spans 11 amino acids. In DNA form, the CDR3 reads TGTGCCTTGACAGTGCTCTACGAGCAGTACTTC. It translates to CALTVLYEQYF.

This chain connects TRBV5-6 to TRBJ1-2; D gene unclear. Germline CDR1 and CDR2: SGHDT and YYEEEE. The CDR3 has 13 residues. V lost 1 base and J 6 bases, leaving 10 bases between the germline ends. CDR3 region: CASSLRREDGYTF. CDR3 in DNA: TGTGCCAGCAGCTTGAGACGGGAGGATGGCTACACCTTC. The full variable domain, completed using reference TRBV5-6 and TRBJ1-2, is DAGVTQSPTHLIKTRGQQVTLRCSPKSGHDTVSWYQQALGQGPQFIFQYYEEEERQRGNFPDRFSGHQFPNYSSELNVNALLLGDSALYLCASSLRREDGYTFGSGTRLTVV.

The chain is built from TRBV30 and TRBJ1-2, with a weak D call TRBD1 (6 bases). The germline gives CDR1 GTSNPN, CDR2 SVGIG (reference sequence). The CDR3 runs 17 residues. V lost 0 bases to trimming and J lost 7 bases, with 24 bases between them. CDR3 in amino acids: CAWSVYVGAIFRGGYTF. In DNA, the CDR3 is TGTGCCTGGAGTGTATACGTGGGGGCCATTTTTAGGGGTGGCTACACCTTC.

CDR3 loop: CASSNSGQGWYEQYF. The CDR3 DNA reads TGTGCCAGCAGTAACTCGGGGCAGGGGTGGTACGAGCAGTACTTC. This chain connects TRBV7-2 to TRBJ2-7; tentative D call: TRBD1 (6 bases). The V end was cut by 6 bases, the J end by 4 bases, with 19 bases between. This CDR3 is built from 15 residues. Germline V CDR1 and CDR2: SGHTA, FQGNSA. Supplemented by reference TRBV7-2 and TRBJ2-7, the full variable domain reads GAGVSQSPSNKVTEKGKDVELRCDPISGHTALYWYRQSLGQGLEFLIYFQGNSAPDKSGLPSDRFSAERTGGSVSTLTIQRTQQEDSAVYLCASSNSGQGWYEQYFGPGTRLTVT.

The chain couples TRBV4-3 to TRBJ1-3, with unresolved D. V was shortened by 0 bases and J by 0 bases, with 9 bases between the two germline ends. CDR3 length equals 16 residues. The germline CDR1 and CDR2 sequences are LGHNA and YSLEER. CDR3 nucleotide sequence: TGCGCCAGCAGCCAAGAAGAATCGGGCTCTGGAAACACCATATATTTT. It translates to CASSQEESGSGNTIYF.